Listed below are T cell receptor beta chains from one sample, sequenced in a study of cytomegalovirus exposure and HLA in healthy donors. Here immunoSEQ multiplex PCR was the method, and the copy in TCRdb shows in-frame clones only, minus some. The sample contains tens of thousands of clones, about two thirds of which appear only once. Source material: PBMCs. Receptors originate from a woman aged 45-65 years in good health and CMV-seropositive. Each CDR3 is given with its conserved first and last residue. A D gene is named only where the DNA matches it firmly. Clone size is shown for a subset of rows, as once, few, many or a class of expanded clone.

j_call clone_size d_call v_call cdr3_nt cdr3_aa
TRBJ2-7 . TRBD1 TRBV2 TGTGCCAGTGGACAGGGGCCCTACGAGCAGTACTTC CASGQGPYEQYF
TRBJ1-1 . . TRBV30 TGTGCCTGGATCCCAAGGCGGGCGATGAACACTGAAGCTTTCTTT CAWIPRRAMNTEAFF
TRBJ2-5 . . TRBV27 TGTGCCAGCAGTCCACAAGTTCGTAAAGAGACCCAGTACTTC CASSPQVRKETQYF
TRBJ1-5 . TRBD1 TRBV5-5 TGTGCCAGCAGCTTGGTCCCAGGGGGCTGGCAGCCCCAGCATTTT CASSLVPGGWQPQHF
TRBJ2-5 few TRBD1 TRBV10-3 TGTGCCATCAGCGGGACAGGGCAGCAGGAGACCCAGTACTTC CAISGTGQQETQYF
TRBJ2-7 . . TRBV7-2 TGTGCCAGCAGCTTAGGTGCGGGCCCCTCCTACGAGCAGTACTTC CASSLGAGPSYEQYF
TRBJ1-2 once . TRBV10-1 TGCGCCAGCAGTGACCGCAGGGAATATGGCTACACCTTC CASSDRREYGYTF
TRBJ1-3 . . TRBV29-1 TGCAGCGCTCTACTCTGGGAGGGAAACACCATATATTTT CSALLWEGNTIYF
TRBJ2-7 . TRBD1 TRBV19 TGTGCCAGTAGTATTACAGGGGGCGCCTACGAGCAGTACTTC CASSITGGAYEQYF
TRBJ2-3 few . TRBV7-2 TGTGCCAGCAGCGCTCAGCTCAGGGGCCCCACAGATACGCAGTATTTT CASSAQLRGPTDTQYF